This TCR beta chain derives from a study of Tregs in tolerant kidney transplant recipients. This clone was observed a few times. Germline V gene data show CDR1 as SEHNR and CDR2 as FQNEAQ (reference sequence). J lost 8 bases, V lost 8 bases, and 4 bases had no gene match. The CDR3 runs to 12 residues. TCRdb's copy holds only in-frame clones and misses some; the assay was immunoSEQ multiplex PCR. The repertoire holds about 50,000 clones, with approximately 89% as singletons. Mixed chimerism was transient after nonmyeloablative marrow transplants from related graft donors. The sequence was obtained from a human patient who received a combined kidney and bone marrow transplant. Some of these T cells may belong to the graft donor. The chain uses TRBV7-9 and TRBJ2-1, with 9 bases that match TRBD2. Specimen: CD8+ T cells from blood (PBMCs), collected 12 months after the transplant. The CDR3 DNA sequence: TGTGCCAGCGCTAGCGGGAATGATGAGCAGTTCTTC. Translating gives CASASGNDEQFF.